This T cell receptor (beta chain) was documented in a study of CD8 T cells in ankylosing spondylitis (dated by TCRdb to between 2016 and 2019). For the study in its entirety: The study profiled T cell receptor beta repertoires in healthy donors and ankylosing spondylitis patients to find disease-linked TCR variants. Peripheral blood was sampled, and synovial fluid was additionally collected from ankylosing spondylitis patients. The full study cohort was made up of 25 ankylosing spondylitis patients and roughly 98 healthy donors.

The sequencer listed for this sample is Illumina HiSeq 2500. Quantitative 5'-RACE with molecular barcodes was the method used to prepare the TCR beta libraries. The authors processed their data as follows. A new computational method, built on a probabilistic model of VDJ rearrangement, was used to identify disease-linked TCR variants. TCRdb took the public reads, trimmed them with fastp at Q25, ran MiXCR for clone calling and kept in-frame beta chains. Records with the same CDR3 protein are collapsed into one entry carrying the most frequent genes and DNA. TCRdb, not the original authors, processed these V and J calls. This sample lists some 220,000 distinct CDR3 sequences; 8% to 11% were detected once. The ten largest clonotypes hold 2% to 3% of the sample. This clonotype was recorded many times. Its antigen is still unknown. Base qualities were left out, and no much larger clone turns up one base away.

Study-wide findings and limitations: Some TCR beta motif variants had previously been reported in synovial fluid and blood of reactive arthritis patients, which suggested common disease-initiation mechanisms. A TCR beta motif of fewer than 10 highly homologous amino acid variants appeared characteristic of blood from ankylosing spondylitis patients. The disease-linked clones had a CD8+ phenotype and were found at relatively low frequencies in peripheral blood. Significant enrichment of the disease-linked clones was reported in matched synovial fluid samples from ankylosing spondylitis patients.

This clonotype was obtained from a male donor with ankylosing spondylitis or in good health (not recorded which). What was sequenced was blood, either unsorted or a sorted T cell fraction (not recorded which).

The sequence in DNA is TGTGCCACCATTCCGGGACAGGGGGCTCCAGATACGCAGTATTTT. Translated, it reads CATIPGQGAPDTQYF. The chain is assembled from TRBV10-3 and TRBJ2-3, with TRBD1 matching 12 junction bases. The CDR3 spans 15 residues, from the cysteine through the phenylalanine. Only the CDR3 region is kept as DNA, spanning 45 bases read in frame from base 1. V lost 10 bases and J lost 4 bases, and the count of bases not matched to a germline gene is 9. CDR1 and CDR2 (ENHRY, SYGVKD) derive from the germline V gene.